Described below is a single TCR beta chain sequence and its context. The data were taken from a study of OX40 agonist ivuxolimab in advanced cancers. Clones were sequenced by immunoSEQ multiplex PCR, and TCRdb holds only the in-frame ones, with some missing. The data show about 70,000 clones, with 86% seen just once and 2.8% held by the top ten. Blood sampling was done at baseline, cycle 4 day 1, and cycle 7 day 1. Sample: CD4+ or CD8+ T cells sorted from blood, taken in a trial of the OX40 agonist ivuxolimab. The source is an adult with an advanced solid tumor such as melanoma, head and neck, liver or kidney cancer.

CDR3: CASRERGAAETQYF. DNA for the CDR3: TGTGCCAGCAGGGAGCGGGGGGCCGCTGAGACCCAGTACTTC. The rearrangement uses TRBV2 and TRBJ2-5, with 9 bases identical to TRBD2. CDR1 and CDR2 (germline): SNHLY, FYNNEI. The CDR3 has 14 amino acids. The J segment lost 5 bases and the V segment lost 6 bases, leaving 7 bases of the junction unmatched. Complete variable domain (other parts from reference TRBV2 and TRBJ2-5): EPEVTQTPSHQVTQMGQEVILRCVPISNHLYFYWYRQILGQKVEFLVSFYNNEISEKSEIFDDQFSVERPDGSNFTLKIRSTKLEDSAMYFCASRERGAAETQYFGPGTRLLVL.